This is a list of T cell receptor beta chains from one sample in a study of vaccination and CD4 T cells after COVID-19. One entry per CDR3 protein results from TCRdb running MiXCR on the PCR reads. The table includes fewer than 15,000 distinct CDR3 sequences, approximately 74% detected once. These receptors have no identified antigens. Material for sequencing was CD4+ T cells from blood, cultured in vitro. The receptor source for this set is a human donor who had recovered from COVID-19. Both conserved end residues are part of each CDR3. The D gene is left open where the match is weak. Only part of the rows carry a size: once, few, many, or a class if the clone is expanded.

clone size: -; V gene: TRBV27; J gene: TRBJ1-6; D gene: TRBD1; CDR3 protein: CASSLRNRGHSPLHF; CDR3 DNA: TGTGCCAGCAGTTTAAGGAACAGGGGCCATTCACCCCTCCACTTT
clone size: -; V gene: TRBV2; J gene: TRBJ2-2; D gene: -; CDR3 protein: CASKGVLNTGELFF; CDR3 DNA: TGTGCCAGCAAAGGGGTACTCAACACCGGGGAGCTGTTTTTT
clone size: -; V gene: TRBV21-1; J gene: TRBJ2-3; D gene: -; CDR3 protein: CASRFPGQGSTDTQYF; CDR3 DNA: TGTGCCAGCAGATTCCCGGGACAGGGGAGCACAGATACGCAGTATTTT
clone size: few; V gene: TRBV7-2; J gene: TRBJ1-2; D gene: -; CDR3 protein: CASSLEVRGGGYTF; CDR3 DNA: TGTGCCAGCAGCTTAGAAGTCCGGGGGGGTGGCTACACCTTC
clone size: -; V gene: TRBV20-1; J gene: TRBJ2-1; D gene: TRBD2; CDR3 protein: CSAVGLAGKKQFF; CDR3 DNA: TGCAGTGCTGTGGGACTAGCGGGGAAAAAGCAGTTCTTC
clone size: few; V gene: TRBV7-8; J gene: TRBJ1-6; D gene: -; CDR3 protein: CASSTRKGKVSPLHF; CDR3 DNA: TGTGCCAGCAGCACCCGGAAAGGGAAGGTATCACCCCTCCACTTT
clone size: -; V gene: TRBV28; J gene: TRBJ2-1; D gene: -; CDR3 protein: CASSYQGESNEQFF; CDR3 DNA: TGTGCCAGCAGTTATCAGGGAGAAAGCAATGAGCAGTTCTTC
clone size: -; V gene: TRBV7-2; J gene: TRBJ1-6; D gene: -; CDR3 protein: CASSLAKGVGLHF; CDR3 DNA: TGTGCCAGCAGCTTAGCGAAGGGCGTGGGCCTCCACTTT
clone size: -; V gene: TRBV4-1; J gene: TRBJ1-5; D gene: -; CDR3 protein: CASSQEGGASGNQPQHF; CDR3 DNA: TGCGCCAGCAGCCAAGAGGGGGGGGCAAGCGGCAATCAGCCCCAGCATTTT
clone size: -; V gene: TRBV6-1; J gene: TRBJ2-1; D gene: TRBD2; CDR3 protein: CASSHPGLAGAEQFF; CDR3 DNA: TGTGCCAGCAGCCACCCGGGACTAGCGGGAGCCGAGCAGTTCTTC
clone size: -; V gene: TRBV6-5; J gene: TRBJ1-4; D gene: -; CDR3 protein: CASSYQASNEKLFF; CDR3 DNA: TGTGCCAGCAGTTACCAGGCGTCAAATGAAAAACTGTTTTTT
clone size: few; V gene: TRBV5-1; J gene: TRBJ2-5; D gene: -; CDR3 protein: CASGQETQYF; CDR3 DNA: TGCGCCAGCGGACAAGAGACCCAGTACTTC
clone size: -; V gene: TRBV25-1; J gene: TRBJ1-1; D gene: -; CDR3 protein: CASSLIGAHEAFF; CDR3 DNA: TGTGCCAGCAGTCTCATCGGGGCCCATGAAGCTTTCTTT
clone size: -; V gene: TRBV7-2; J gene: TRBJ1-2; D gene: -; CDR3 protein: CASSDPKNGYTF; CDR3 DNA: TGTGCCAGCAGCGACCCCAAAAATGGCTACACCTTC
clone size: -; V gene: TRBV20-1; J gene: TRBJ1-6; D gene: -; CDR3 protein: CSAREWGSPLHF; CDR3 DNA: TGCAGTGCTAGAGAATGGGGTTCACCCCTCCACTTT
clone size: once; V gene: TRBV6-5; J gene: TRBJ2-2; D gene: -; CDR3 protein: CASSYRSVGELFF; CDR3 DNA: TGTGCCAGCAGTTACAGAAGCGTCGGGGAGCTGTTTTTT
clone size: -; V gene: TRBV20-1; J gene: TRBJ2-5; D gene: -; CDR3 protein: CSARRGRSTQYF; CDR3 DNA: TGCAGTGCTAGACGGGGCCGGAGTACCCAGTACTTC
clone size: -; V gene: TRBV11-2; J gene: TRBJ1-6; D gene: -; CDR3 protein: CASSLTVLYSPLHF; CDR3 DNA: TGTGCCAGCAGCCTGACAGTTCTCTATTCACCCCTCCACTTT
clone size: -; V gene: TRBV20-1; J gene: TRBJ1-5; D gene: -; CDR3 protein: CSAQTGSSNQPQHF; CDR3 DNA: TGCAGTGCCCAGACAGGAAGTAGCAATCAGCCCCAGCATTTT
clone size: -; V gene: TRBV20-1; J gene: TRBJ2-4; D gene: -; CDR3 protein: CSARRSGLLAKNIQYF; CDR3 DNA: TGCAGTGCTAGGAGGAGTGGGCTACTGGCCAAAAACATTCAGTACTTC
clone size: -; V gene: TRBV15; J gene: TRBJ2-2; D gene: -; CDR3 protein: CATSRRADTGELFF; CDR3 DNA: TGTGCCACCAGCAGGCGGGCGGACACCGGGGAGCTGTTTTTT
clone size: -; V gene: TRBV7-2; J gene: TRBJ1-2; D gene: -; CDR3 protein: CASSLVGINYGYTF; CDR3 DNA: TGTGCCAGCAGCTTAGTGGGGATTAACTATGGCTACACCTTC
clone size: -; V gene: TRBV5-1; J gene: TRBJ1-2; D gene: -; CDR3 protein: CASSPVDSRNYGYTF; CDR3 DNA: TGCGCCAGCAGCCCTGTCGACAGCCGCAACTATGGCTACACCTTC
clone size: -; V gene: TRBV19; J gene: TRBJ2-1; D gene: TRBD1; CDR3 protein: CASRSSNTGGPYNEQFF; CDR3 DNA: TGTGCCAGCCGGTCTTCCAACACAGGGGGCCCCTACAATGAGCAGTTCTTC
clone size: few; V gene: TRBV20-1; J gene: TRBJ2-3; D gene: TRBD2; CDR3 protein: CSATGLAGRTDTQYF; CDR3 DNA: TGCAGTGCTACCGGACTAGCGGGACGTACAGATACGCAGTATTTT
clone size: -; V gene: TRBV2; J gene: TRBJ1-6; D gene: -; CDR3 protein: CASTLRPEGLNSPLHF; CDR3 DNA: TGTGCCAGCACTCTCCGACCCGAAGGGCTTAATTCACCCCTCCACTTT
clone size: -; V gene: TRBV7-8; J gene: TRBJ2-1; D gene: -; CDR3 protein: CASSLAGGGAGYNEQFF; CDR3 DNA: TGTGCCAGCAGCTTAGCAGGAGGAGGAGCCGGCTACAATGAGCAGTTCTTC
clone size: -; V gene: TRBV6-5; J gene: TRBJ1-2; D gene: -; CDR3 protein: CASSYGDENGYTF; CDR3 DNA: TGTGCCAGCAGTTACGGGGACGAGAATGGCTACACCTTC
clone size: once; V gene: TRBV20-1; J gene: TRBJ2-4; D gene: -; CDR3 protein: CSAPRTLGKNIQYF; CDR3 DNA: TGCAGTGCCCCGCGTACCCTAGGCAAAAACATTCAGTACTTC
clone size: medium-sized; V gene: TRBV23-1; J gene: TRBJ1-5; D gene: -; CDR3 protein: CASSRPGTQDPGPQHF; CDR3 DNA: TGCGCCAGCAGCCGACCCGGGACACAAGATCCCGGGCCCCAGCATTTT
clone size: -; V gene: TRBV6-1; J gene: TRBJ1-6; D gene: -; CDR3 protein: CASSEADWVHSPLHF; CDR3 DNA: TGTGCCAGCAGTGAGGCCGACTGGGTGCATTCACCCCTCCACTTT
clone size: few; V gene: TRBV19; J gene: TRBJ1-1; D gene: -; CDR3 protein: CASSLGGPLNTEAFF; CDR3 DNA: TGTGCCAGTAGCCTTGGGGGACCCTTGAACACTGAAGCTTTCTTT
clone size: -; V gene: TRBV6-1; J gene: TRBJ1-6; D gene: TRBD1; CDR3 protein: CASSPTGQGLASPLHF; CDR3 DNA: TGTGCCAGCAGTCCTACGGGACAGGGACTCGCTTCACCCCTCCACTTT
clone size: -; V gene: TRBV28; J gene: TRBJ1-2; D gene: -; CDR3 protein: CASRDPRQKRYGYTF; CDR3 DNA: TGTGCCAGCAGGGACCCTAGACAGAAACGGTATGGCTACACCTTC
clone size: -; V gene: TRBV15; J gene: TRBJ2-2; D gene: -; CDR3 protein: CATSRDWGTGELFF; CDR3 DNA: TGTGCCACCAGCAGAGATTGGGGCACCGGGGAGCTGTTTTTT
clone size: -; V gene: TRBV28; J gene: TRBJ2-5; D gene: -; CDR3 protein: CASSFPVEAQYF; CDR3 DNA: TGTGCCAGCAGTTTCCCGGTGGAGGCCCAGTACTTC
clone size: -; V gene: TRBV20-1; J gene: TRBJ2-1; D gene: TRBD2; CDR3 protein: CGAGTSGDFEQFF; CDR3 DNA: TGCGGGGCCGGGACTAGCGGAGATTTTGAGCAGTTCTTC
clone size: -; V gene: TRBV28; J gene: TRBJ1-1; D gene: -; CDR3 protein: CASGGRPEAFF; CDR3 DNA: TGTGCCAGCGGGGGACGGCCTGAAGCTTTCTTT
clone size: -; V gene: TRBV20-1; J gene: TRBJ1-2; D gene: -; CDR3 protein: CSAYSGGYTF; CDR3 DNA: TGCAGTGCCTACTCCGGGGGCTACACCTTC
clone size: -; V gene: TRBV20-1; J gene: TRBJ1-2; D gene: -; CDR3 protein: CSAPRQVTYGYTF; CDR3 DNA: TGCAGTGCTCCCCGGCAGGTAACATATGGCTACACCTTC
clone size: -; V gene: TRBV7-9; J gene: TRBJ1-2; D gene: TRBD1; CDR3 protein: CASSPPGQGARGYTF; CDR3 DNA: TGTGCCAGCAGCCCCCCGGGACAGGGGGCGAGGGGCTACACCTTC
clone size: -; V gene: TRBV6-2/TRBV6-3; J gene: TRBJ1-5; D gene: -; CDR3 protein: CASSEVGTFRNQPQHF; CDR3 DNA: TGTGCCAGCAGCGAGGTGGGCACCTTTCGCAATCAGCCCCAGCATTTT
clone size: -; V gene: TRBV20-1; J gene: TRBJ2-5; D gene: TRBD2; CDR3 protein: CSASFSGGYGLETQYF; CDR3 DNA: TGCAGTGCTAGTTTCTCGGGGGGTTACGGGTTGGAGACCCAGTACTTC
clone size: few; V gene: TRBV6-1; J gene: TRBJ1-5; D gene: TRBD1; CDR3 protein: CASTKGAGNQPQHF; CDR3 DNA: TGTGCCAGCACGAAGGGGGCTGGCAATCAGCCCCAGCATTTT
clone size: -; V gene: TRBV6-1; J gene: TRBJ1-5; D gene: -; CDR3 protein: CASRGPAQPQHF; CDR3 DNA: TGTGCCAGCAGAGGACCAGCTCAGCCCCAGCATTTT
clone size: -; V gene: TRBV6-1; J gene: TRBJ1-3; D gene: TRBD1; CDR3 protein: CASNSGQGGNTIYF; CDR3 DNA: TGTGCCAGCAATTCGGGACAGGGAGGAAACACCATATATTTT
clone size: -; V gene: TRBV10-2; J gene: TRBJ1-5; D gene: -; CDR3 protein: CASSEGNQPQHF; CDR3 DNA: TGCGCCAGCAGTGAGGGAAATCAGCCCCAGCATTTT
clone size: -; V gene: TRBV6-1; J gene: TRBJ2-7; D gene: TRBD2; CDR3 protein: CASSMTSGAYEQYF; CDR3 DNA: TGTGCCAGCAGCATGACTAGCGGGGCCTACGAGCAGTACTTC
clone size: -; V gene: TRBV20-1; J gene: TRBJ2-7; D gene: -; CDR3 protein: CSAPPSAHYEQYF; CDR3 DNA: TGCAGTGCCCCGCCTAGTGCCCACTACGAGCAGTACTTC
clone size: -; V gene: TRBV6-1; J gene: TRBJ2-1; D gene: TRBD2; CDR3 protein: CASSGGLHHSYNEQFF; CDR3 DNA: TGTGCCAGCAGTGGGGGACTACACCACTCCTACAATGAGCAGTTCTTC
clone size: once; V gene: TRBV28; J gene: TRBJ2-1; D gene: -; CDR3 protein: CASSVFYEQFF; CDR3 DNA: TGTGCCAGCAGTGTATTCTATGAGCAGTTCTTC
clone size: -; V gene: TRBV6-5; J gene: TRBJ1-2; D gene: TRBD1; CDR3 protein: CASSYSGQGAGFTF; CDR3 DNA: TGTGCCAGCAGTTACTCCGGACAGGGCGCCGGCTTCACCTTC
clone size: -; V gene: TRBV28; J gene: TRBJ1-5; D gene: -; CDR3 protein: CASSLVSLQPQHF; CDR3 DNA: TGTGCCAGCAGTTTAGTCAGTCTGCAGCCCCAGCATTTT
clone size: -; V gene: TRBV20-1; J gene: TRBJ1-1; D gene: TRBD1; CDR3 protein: CSATRTGRWTEAFF; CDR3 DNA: TGCAGTGCTACCAGGACAGGGAGGTGGACTGAAGCTTTCTTT
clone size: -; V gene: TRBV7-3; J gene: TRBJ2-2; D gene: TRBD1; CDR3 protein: CASSLSGTAVTGELFF; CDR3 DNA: TGTGCCAGCAGCTTATCAGGGACAGCCGTCACCGGGGAGCTGTTTTTT
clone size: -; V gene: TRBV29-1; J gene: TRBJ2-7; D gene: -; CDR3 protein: CSVGRDPSEQYF; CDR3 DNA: TGCAGCGTTGGGAGGGACCCCTCCGAGCAGTACTTC